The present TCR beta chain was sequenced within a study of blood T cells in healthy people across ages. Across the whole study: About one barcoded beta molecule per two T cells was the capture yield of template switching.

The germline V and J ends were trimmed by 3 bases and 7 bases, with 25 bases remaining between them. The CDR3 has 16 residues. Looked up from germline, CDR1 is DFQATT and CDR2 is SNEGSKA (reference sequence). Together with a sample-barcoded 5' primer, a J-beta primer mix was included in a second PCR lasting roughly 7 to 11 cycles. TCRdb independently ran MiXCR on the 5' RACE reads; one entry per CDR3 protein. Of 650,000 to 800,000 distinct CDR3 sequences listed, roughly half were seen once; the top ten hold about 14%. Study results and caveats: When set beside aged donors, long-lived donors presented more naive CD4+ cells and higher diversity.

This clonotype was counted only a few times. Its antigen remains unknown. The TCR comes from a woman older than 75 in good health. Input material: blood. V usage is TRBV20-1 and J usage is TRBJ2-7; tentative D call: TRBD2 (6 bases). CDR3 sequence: CSARPSGLRIYNEQYF. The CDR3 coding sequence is TGCAGTGCTAGGCCCTCGGGACTGAGAATTTACAATGAGCAGTACTTC.